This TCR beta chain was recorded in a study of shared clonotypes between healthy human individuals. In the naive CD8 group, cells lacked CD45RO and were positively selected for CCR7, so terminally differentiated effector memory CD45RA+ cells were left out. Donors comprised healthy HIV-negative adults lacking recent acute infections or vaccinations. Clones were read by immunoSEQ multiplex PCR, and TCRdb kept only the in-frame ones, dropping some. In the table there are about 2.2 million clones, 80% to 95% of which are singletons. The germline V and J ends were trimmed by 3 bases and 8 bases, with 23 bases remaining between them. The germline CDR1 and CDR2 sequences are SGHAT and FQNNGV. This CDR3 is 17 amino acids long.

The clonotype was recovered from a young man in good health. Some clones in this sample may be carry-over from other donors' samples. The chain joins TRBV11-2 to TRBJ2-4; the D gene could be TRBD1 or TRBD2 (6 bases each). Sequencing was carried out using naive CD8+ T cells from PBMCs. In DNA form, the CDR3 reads TGTGCCAGCAGCTTCTCGGCGGGCAAGGAAGGGGGGTACATTCAGTACTTC. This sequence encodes CASSFSAGKEGGYIQYF. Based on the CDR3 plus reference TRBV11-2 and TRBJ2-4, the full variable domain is EAGVAQSPRYKIIEKRQSVAFWCNPISGHATLYWYQQILGQGPKLLIQFQNNGVVDDSQLPKDRFSAERLKGVDSTLKIQPAKLEDSAVYLCASSFSAGKEGGYIQYFGAGTRLSVL.